This T cell receptor beta chain comes out of a study of CD4+ T cells in melanoma. With regard to this clone: Its specificity is not known.

The data were produced by immunoSEQ multiplex PCR, yet TCRdb's version contains in-frame clones alone and is incomplete. Here the sample spans more than 20,000 clones, about 80% being singletons. Study-wide results and limits: CD8+ T cell, macrophage and B cell function reportedly correlated with neoantigen-specific CD4+ T cells. In melanoma, neoantigen-specific CD4+ T cells reportedly differed in differentiation state.

The CDR3 sequence is 17 residues long. V lost 2 bases and J 2 bases, leaving 16 bases between the germline ends. The germline CDR1 and CDR2 sequences are MNHNS and SASEGT. The receptor was isolated from a human donor with melanoma. Sequenced material: cells from a culture (not recorded whether cultured in vitro). The chain recombines TRBV6-1 with TRBJ2-1; D is perhaps TRBD1 or TRBD2 (6 bases each). The DNA of the CDR3 is TGTGCCAGCAGTGAATCATCTCCCCGGGGGCCCTACAATGAGCAGTTCTTC. It codes for CASSESSPRGPYNEQFF.